The sequence of this T cell receptor beta chain was determined in a study of blood T cell repertoires in COVID-19. Study background: From the United States, Italy and Spain came samples of acute and convalescent COVID-19.

Trimming cost V 5 bases and J 1 base, with 2 bases left between them. This CDR3 contains 11 residues. CDR1 and CDR2 (germline): MNHEY, SMNVEV (reference sequence). In terms of age and location, participants ranged from about 18 to 100 years and lived in roughly 22 US areas. Self-reported history from a screening survey and questionnaire set each donor's cohort. Cohort 3 recovered donors had two negative PCRs, clearance, or symptom resolution. Repertoires were generated with immunoSEQ multiplex PCR, while TCRdb's copy carries only in-frame clones and drops some. The table has some 170,000 clones, around 83% seen once.

This rearrangement joins TRBV27 to TRBJ1-1; D remains unclear. The sample comprised PBMCs or T cells enriched from blood (not recorded which). The receptor was isolated from a man in his fifties or sixties who had recovered from COVID-19. In nucleotides, the CDR3 is TGTGCCAGCAGTCAGAACACTGAAGCTTTCTTT. Translating it yields CASSQNTEAFF.